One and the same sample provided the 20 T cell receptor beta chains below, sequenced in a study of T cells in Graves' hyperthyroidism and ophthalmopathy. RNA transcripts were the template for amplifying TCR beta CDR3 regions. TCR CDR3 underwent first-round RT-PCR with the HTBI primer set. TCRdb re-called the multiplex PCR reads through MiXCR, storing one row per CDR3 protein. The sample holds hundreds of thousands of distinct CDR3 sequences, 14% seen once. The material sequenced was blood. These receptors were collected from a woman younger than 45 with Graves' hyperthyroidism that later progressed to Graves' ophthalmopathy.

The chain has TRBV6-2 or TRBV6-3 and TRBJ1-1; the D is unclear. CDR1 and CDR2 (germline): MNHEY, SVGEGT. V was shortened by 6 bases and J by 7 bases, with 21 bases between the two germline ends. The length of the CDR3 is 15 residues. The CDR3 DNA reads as TGTGCCAGCAGAGAGATAGGCAGATATGGATATGAAGCTTTCTTT. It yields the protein CASREIGRYGYEAFF.

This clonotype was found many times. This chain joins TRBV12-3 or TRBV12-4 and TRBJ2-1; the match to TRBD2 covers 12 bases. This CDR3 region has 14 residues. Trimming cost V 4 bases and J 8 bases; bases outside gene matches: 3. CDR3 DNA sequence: TGTGCCAGCAGTTACGGGACTAGCGGGTATGAGCAGTTCTTC. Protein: CASSYGTSGYEQFF.

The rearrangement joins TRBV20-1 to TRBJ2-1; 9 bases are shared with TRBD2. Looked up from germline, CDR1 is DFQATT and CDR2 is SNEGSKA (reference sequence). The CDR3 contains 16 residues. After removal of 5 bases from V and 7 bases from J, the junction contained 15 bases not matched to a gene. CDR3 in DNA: TGCAGTGCTCCTCAGCCCGCAATAGCGGGAGTAAATGAGCAGTTCTTC. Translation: CSAPQPAIAGVNEQFF.

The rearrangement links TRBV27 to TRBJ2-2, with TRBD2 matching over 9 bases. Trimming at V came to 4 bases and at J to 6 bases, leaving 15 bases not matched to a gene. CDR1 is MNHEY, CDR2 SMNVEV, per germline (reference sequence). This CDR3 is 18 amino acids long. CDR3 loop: CASSWGPSGAPGAGELFF. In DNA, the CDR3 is TGTGCCAGCAGTTGGGGGCCTAGCGGGGCCCCGGGCGCCGGGGAGCTGTTTTTT.

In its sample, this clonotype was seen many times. The CDR3 bases are TGTGCCACCAGTGATTTCTTCGGGACGCCTAATGAGCAGTTCTTC. It translates to CATSDFFGTPNEQFF. V gene TRBV24-1 combines with J gene TRBJ2-1, with D perhaps being TRBD1 or TRBD2 (5 bases each). CDR1 KGHDR and CDR2 SFDVKD come from the germline V gene. There are 15 residues in the CDR3. The ends were cut back, 1 base at V and 7 bases at J, with 13 bases in the middle.

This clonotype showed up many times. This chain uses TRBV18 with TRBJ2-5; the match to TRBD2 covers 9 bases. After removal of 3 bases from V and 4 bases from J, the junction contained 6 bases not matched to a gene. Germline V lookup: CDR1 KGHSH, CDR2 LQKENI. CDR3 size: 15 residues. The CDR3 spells CASSPPGLARETQYF. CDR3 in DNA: TGTGCCAGCTCACCTCCGGGACTAGCACGAGAGACCCAGTACTTC.

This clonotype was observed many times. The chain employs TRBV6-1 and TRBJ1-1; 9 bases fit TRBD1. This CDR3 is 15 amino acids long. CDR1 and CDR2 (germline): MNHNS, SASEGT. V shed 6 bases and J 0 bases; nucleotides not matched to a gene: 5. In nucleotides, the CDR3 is TGTGCCAGCAGAGTAGGACAGGGGATGAACACTGAAGCTTTCTTT. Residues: CASRVGQGMNTEAFF.

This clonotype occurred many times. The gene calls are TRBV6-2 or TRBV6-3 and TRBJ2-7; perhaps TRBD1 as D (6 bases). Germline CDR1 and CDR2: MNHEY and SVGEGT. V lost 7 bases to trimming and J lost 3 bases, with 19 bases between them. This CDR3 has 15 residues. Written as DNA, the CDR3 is TGTGCCAGCAAATCATCCGGGACACAGTTCTACGAGCAGTACTTC. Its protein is CASKSSGTQFYEQYF.

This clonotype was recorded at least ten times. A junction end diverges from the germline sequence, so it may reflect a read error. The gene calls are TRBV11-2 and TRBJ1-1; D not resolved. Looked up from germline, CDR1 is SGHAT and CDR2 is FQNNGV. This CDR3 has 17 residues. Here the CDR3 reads CASSLGWAPSKNTETFF. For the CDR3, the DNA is TGTGCCAGCAGCTTAGGTTGGGCCCCTTCGAAGAACACTGAAACTTTCTTT.

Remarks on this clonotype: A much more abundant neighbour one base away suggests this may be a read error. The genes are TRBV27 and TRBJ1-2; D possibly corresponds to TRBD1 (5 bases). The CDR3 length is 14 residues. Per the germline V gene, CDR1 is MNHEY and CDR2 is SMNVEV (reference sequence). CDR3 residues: CVSSFGDAGYGYTF. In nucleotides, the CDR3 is TGTGTCAGCAGTTTTGGGGACGCGGGCTATGGCTACACCTTC.

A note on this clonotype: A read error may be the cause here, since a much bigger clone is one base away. DNA for the CDR3: TGCAGTGCTAGAGATCGGCGGACAGGGTTTCTTAGTCATCCCCAGCATTTT. This codes for CSARDRRTGFLSHPQHF. The rearrangement joins TRBV20-1 to TRBJ1-5; TRBD1 aligns across 8 bases. The germline V gene has CDR1 DFQATT and CDR2 SNEGSKA (reference sequence). The CDR3 is 17 amino acids. Unmatched junction bases numbered 17, after V lost 0 bases and J lost 10 bases.

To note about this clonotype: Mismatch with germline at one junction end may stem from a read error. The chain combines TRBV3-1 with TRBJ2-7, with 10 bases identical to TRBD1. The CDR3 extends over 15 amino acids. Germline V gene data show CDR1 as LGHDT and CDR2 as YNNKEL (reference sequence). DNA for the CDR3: TGTGCCATCAGCCGAGCCGGGACAGGGGACCACGAGCAGTACTTC. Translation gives CAISRAGTGDHEQYF.

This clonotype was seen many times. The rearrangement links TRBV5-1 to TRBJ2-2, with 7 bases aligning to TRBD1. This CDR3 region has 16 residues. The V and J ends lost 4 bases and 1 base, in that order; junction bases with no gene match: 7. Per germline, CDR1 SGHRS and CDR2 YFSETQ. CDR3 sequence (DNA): TGCGCCAGCAGCCTCGTGGGACAGTGGAACACCGGGGAGCTGTTTTTT. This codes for CASSLVGQWNTGELFF.

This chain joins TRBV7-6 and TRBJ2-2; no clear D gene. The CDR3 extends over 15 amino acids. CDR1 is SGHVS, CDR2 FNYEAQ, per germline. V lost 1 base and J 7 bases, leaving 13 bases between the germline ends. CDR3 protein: CASSLDTAFGGELFF. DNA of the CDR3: TGTGCCAGCAGCTTAGACACAGCTTTTGGCGGGGAGCTGTTTTTT.

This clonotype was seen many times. The CDR3 sequence: CSVAELNTEAFF. CDR3 nucleotides: TGCAGCGTTGCCGAGTTGAACACTGAAGCTTTCTTT. The rearrangement uses TRBV29-1 and TRBJ1-1; unclear D gene. V lost 4 bases, J lost 0 bases, and 6 bases lay in between. The CDR3 consists of 12 residues. Per germline, CDR1 SQVTM and CDR2 ANQGSEA.

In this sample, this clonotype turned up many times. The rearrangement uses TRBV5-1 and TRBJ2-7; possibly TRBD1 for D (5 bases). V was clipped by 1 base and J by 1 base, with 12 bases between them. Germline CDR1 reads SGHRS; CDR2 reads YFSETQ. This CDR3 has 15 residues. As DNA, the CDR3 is TGCGCCAGCAGCTTGTACGACAGAAGGTCCTACGAGCAGTACTTC. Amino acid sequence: CASSLYDRRSYEQYF.

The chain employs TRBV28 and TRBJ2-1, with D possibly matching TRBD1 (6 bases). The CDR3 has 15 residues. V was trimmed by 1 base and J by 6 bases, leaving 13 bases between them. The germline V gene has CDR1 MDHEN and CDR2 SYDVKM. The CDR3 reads CASSLLIQGGNEQFF. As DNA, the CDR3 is TGTGCCAGCAGTTTATTAATCCAAGGGGGCAATGAGCAGTTCTTC.

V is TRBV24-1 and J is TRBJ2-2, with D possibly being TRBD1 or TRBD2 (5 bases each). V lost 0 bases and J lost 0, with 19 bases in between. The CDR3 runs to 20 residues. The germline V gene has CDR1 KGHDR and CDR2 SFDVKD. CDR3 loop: CATSDLRGRFLPSNTGELFF. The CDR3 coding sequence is TGTGCCACCAGTGATTTGAGGGGACGATTTTTACCTTCGAACACCGGGGAGCTGTTTTTT.

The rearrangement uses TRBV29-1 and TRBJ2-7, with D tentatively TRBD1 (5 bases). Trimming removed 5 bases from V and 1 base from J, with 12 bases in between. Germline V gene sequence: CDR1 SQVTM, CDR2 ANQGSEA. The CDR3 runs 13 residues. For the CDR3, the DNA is TGCAGCGTTCTGAGACAGACATCCTACGAGCAGTACTTC. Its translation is CSVLRQTSYEQYF.

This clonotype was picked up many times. The CDR3 loop is CSASQGAETQYF. CDR3 DNA sequence: TGCAGTGCCAGCCAGGGGGCAGAGACCCAGTACTTC. The chain couples TRBV20-1 to TRBJ2-5; TRBD1 matches 8 bases. The junction had 4 bases not matched to a gene; V was cut back by 6 bases and J by 4 bases. CDR1 and CDR2 (germline): DFQATT, SNEGSKA (reference sequence). The CDR3 spans 12 residues.